This passage covers 27 T cell receptor beta chains from one sample sequenced in a study of cytomegalovirus exposure and HLA in healthy donors. Primers: 60 Vbeta forward and 13 Jbeta reverse. TCRdb keeps only in-frame clones here, not all; method: immunoSEQ multiplex PCR. The profile shows 150,000 to 200,000 clones, 80% of them singletons. The sequenced sample was PBMCs. The receptors come from a man aged 30 to 39 in good health and CMV-seropositive.

The chain carries TRBV10-3 and TRBJ1-5; D unresolved. Germline V gives CDR1 ENHRY, CDR2 SYGVKD. V lost 3 bases and J 3 bases, leaving 12 bases between the germline ends. This CDR3 spans 15 amino acids. The CDR3, as DNA: TGTGCCATCAGTGAACATGGGCCCCACAATCAGCCCCAGCATTTT. The encoded protein is CAISEHGPHNQPQHF.

V and J are TRBV19 and TRBJ1-1, with 7 bases matching TRBD1. V trimming: 6 bases; J trimming: 1 base; junction bases outside the gene matches: 2. Germline CDR1 is LNHDA and CDR2 is SQIVND (reference sequence). The CDR3 runs 13 residues. The CDR3 loop reads CASRNRGNTEAFF. The CDR3 coding sequence is TGTGCCAGTAGAAACAGGGGGAACACTGAAGCTTTCTTT.

The chain combines TRBV4-3 with TRBJ1-5; D is uncertain. This CDR3 has 13 residues. Between the trimmed V and J ends, which lost 3 bases and 4 bases, there was a span of 7 bases. The germline CDR1 and CDR2 sequences are LGHNA and YSLEER. The CDR3 is CASSQTKNQPQHF. The CDR3 DNA sequence: TGCGCCAGCAGCCAGACAAAGAATCAGCCCCAGCATTTT.

The CDR3 loop reads CASSQGGGQPQHF. CDR3 in DNA: TGCGCCAGCAGCCAAGGGGGGGGTCAGCCCCAGCATTTT. The chain employs TRBV4-1 and TRBJ1-5, with D maybe TRBD1 (5 bases). This CDR3 comprises 13 residues. Per germline, CDR1 MGHRA and CDR2 YSYEKL. Between the trimmed V and J ends, which lost 1 base and 6 bases, there was a span of 7 bases.

The rearrangement uses TRBV5-6 and TRBJ2-1; 11 bases fit TRBD2. Germline values: CDR1 SGHDT, CDR2 YYEEEE. V trimming: 5 bases; J trimming: 6 bases; junction bases outside the gene matches: 10. CDR3 length equals 16 residues. The chain's CDR3 is CASSFLSGRGVNEQFF. Here the CDR3 DNA reads TGTGCCAGCAGTTTCCTTAGCGGGAGGGGAGTCAATGAGCAGTTCTTC.

The V gene is TRBV11-3, the J gene TRBJ2-7, with D uncertain. This CDR3 region has 13 residues. V gave up 1 base and J gave up 1 base, with 5 bases separating them. Germline CDR1 is SGHNT and CDR2 is YENEEA. In DNA, the CDR3 is TGTGCCAGCAGCTTAGGCAGATCCTACGAGCAGTACTTC. Its translation: CASSLGRSYEQYF.

This clone is a singleton in its sample. The rearrangement uses TRBV7-2 and TRBJ2-5; 8 nucleotides align to TRBD2. The CDR3 length is 14 residues. CDR1 and CDR2 (germline): SGHTA, FQGNSA. After removal of 4 bases from V and 5 bases from J, the junction contained 6 bases not matched to a gene. Here the CDR3 reads CASSSSGLKETQYF. CDR3 bases: TGTGCCAGCAGCTCTAGCGGGCTCAAGGAGACCCAGTACTTC. The whole variable domain, filled in from reference TRBV7-2 and TRBJ2-5, reads GAGVSQSPSNKVTEKGKDVELRCDPISGHTALYWYRQSLGQGLEFLIYFQGNSAPDKSGLPSDRFSAERTGGSVSTLTIQRTQQEDSAVYLCASSSSGLKETQYFGPGTRLLVL.

The chain links TRBV9 to TRBJ1-3; D call uncertain. CDR3 length equals 12 residues. Germline V gene lookup returns CDR1 SGDLS and CDR2 YYNGEE. V was cut by 4 bases and J by 4 bases, with 6 bases left in between. CDR3 loop: CASSPGGNTIYF. CDR3 coding DNA: TGTGCCAGCAGCCCCGGGGGAAACACCATATATTTT.

This chain connects TRBV19 to TRBJ2-3; D remains unclear. V lost 7 bases to trimming and J lost 4 bases, with 6 bases between them. The CDR3 runs to 11 residues. Looked up from germline, CDR1 is LNHDA and CDR2 is SQIVND (reference sequence). The CDR3 spells CASMSADTQYF. CDR3 in DNA: TGTGCCAGTATGTCGGCAGATACGCAGTATTTT.

This sequence joins TRBV19 and TRBJ2-6, with D uncertain. Trimming stripped 3 bases from V and 0 bases from J, with 9 bases between. CDR1 LNHDA and CDR2 SQIVND come from the germline V gene (reference sequence). This CDR3 spans 16 amino acids. In DNA form, the CDR3 reads TGTGCCAGTAGTATGTCCCCTCCCTCTGGGGCCAACGTCCTGACTTTC. Translated: CASSMSPPSGANVLTF.

This chain connects TRBV5-4 to TRBJ2-3; D is undetermined. Germline V gives CDR1 SGHNT, CDR2 YYREEE (reference sequence). V dropped 4 bases and J dropped 3 bases, with 15 bases sitting between them. The CDR3 runs 15 residues. The CDR3 region is CASSPNVADTDTQYF. The CDR3 bases are TGTGCCAGCAGCCCGAACGTTGCGGATACAGATACGCAGTATTTT.

The chain links TRBV27 to TRBJ2-2; TRBD1 matches 8 bases. Trimming took 6 bases from V and 4 from J; bases not matched to a gene: 4. Germline V CDR1 and CDR2: MNHEY, SMNVEV (reference sequence). CDR3 length: 14 amino acids. CDR3 amino acids: CASRYRGITGELFF. The CDR3 DNA follows: TGTGCCAGCAGGTACAGGGGGATCACCGGGGAGCTGTTTTTT.

V usage is TRBV6-4 and J usage is TRBJ1-1, with 12 nucleotides matching TRBD1. The CDR3 loop spans 15 amino acids. With 4 bases clipped from V and 4 bases from J, the junction kept 4 bases outside the gene matches. CDR1 and CDR2 from the germline V gene are MRHNA and SNTAGT. The CDR3 DNA reads as TGTGCCAGCAGTGTGGGGACAGGGGGCGGCACTGAAGCTTTCTTT. Its translation is CASSVGTGGGTEAFF.

A single count supports this clone. This sequence joins TRBV9 and TRBJ2-1, with D possibly being TRBD2 (6 bases). V was clipped by 0 bases and J by 2 bases, with 15 bases between them. Germline assignment: CDR1 SGDLS and CDR2 YYNGEE. The CDR3 runs to 17 residues. The CDR3 protein is CASSVGPAGSAYNEQFF. CDR3 in DNA: TGTGCCAGCAGCGTAGGTCCGGCGGGAAGTGCCTACAATGAGCAGTTCTTC.

V and J are TRBV30 and TRBJ1-4; 9 positions agree with TRBD1. The ends lost 5 bases at V and 4 bases at J; junction bases unmatched: 8. The CDR3 is 15 residues long. CDR1 and CDR2 from the germline V gene are GTSNPN and SVGIG (reference sequence). The CDR3 DNA sequence: TGTGCCTGGGGGGGGCACAGGGGGCTTAATGAAAAACTGTTTTTT. Its translation: CAWGGHRGLNEKLFF.

V usage is TRBV27 and J usage is TRBJ1-4; D not certain. CDR3 length: 15 amino acids. Germline lookup yields CDR1 MNHEY and CDR2 SMNVEV (reference sequence). V was shortened by 6 bases and J by 4 bases, with 15 bases between the two germline ends. The CDR3 loop is CASSPSGGINEKLFF. Written as DNA, the CDR3 is TGTGCCAGCAGCCCGTCGGGCGGGATTAATGAAAAACTGTTTTTT.

The rearrangement joins TRBV27 to TRBJ1-5; D uncertain. Trimming stripped 5 bases from V and 3 bases from J, with 5 bases between. Germline values: CDR1 MNHEY, CDR2 SMNVEV (reference sequence). The CDR3 contains 12 residues. CDR3 loop: CASSPNNQPQHF. The CDR3 coding sequence is TGTGCCAGCAGTCCCAACAATCAGCCCCAGCATTTT.

V is TRBV6-1 and J is TRBJ1-5, with D possibly TRBD1 on 5 matching bases. Trimming left V 3 bases short and J 5 bases short, with 11 bases between. This CDR3 comprises 14 residues. Per germline, CDR1 MNHNS and CDR2 SASEGT. For the CDR3, the DNA is TGTGCCAGCAGTGATCATAGGGGATATCAGCCCCAGCATTTT. It codes for CASSDHRGYQPQHF.

V usage is TRBV19 and J usage is TRBJ2-7, with 8 nucleotides matching TRBD1. Germline V gene data show CDR1 as LNHDA and CDR2 as SQIVND (reference sequence). V was pared by 5 bases and J by 2 bases, with 5 bases of the junction left unmatched. The CDR3 runs to 14 residues. This CDR3 is CASSPRTGTYEQYF. Written as DNA, the CDR3 is TGTGCCAGTAGTCCGAGGACAGGGACCTACGAGCAGTACTTC.

With respect to this clone: Relative to the germline gene, one junction end is altered; a read error may explain this. In DNA form, the CDR3 reads TGTTCCAGCAGCTTAGGGTACCTGGCTGAACTAGGCTCCTACGAGCAGTACTTC. This encodes CSSSLGYLAELGSYEQYF. The rearrangement links TRBV7-9 to TRBJ2-7, with D perhaps TRBD2 (5 bases). Germline lookup yields CDR1 SEHNR and CDR2 FQNEAQ (reference sequence). The CDR3 is 18 amino acids.

The CDR3 DNA is TGTGCCGCAGCCCAGAGGGCCTACGGTCCCGCGGATGAAAAACTGTTTTTT. Translated, it gives CAAAQRAYGPADEKLFF. The chain joins TRBV25-1 to TRBJ1-4, with unresolved D. Trimming took 11 bases from V and 6 from J, leaving 28 bases between them. Per germline, CDR1 MGHDK and CDR2 SYGVNS. The CDR3 runs 17 residues.

This clone is a singleton in its sample. V is TRBV25-1 and J is TRBJ1-4; TRBD1 aligns across 7 bases. CDR1 and CDR2 (germline): MGHDK, SYGVNS. This CDR3 is 16 amino acids long. Germline trimming cut 9 bases from V and 8 bases from J; bases unmatched to any gene: 18. The CDR3 loop is CASFRSPRTGYEKLFF. CDR3 coding DNA: TGTGCCAGTTTTCGGTCCCCCCGGACAGGTTACGAAAAACTGTTTTTT.

The chain joins TRBV4-1 to TRBJ2-5, with TRBD1 matching 10 bases. The J call may be incorrect, as the DNA end agrees better with TRBJ2-7. CDR1 is MGHRA and CDR2 is YSYEKL in the germline V gene. The CDR3 is 14 amino acids. Here the CDR3 reads CASSQPGQGREQYF. CDR3 in DNA: TGCGCCAGCAGCCAACCGGGACAGGGGCGCGAGCAGTACTTC.

The chain is built from TRBV7-9 and TRBJ2-5; 12 nucleotides line up with TRBD2. Germline CDR1 reads SEHNR; CDR2 reads FQNEAQ (reference sequence). The CDR3 is 16 residues long. The V and J ends lost 3 bases and 5 bases, in that order; junction bases with no gene match: 7. The CDR3 is CASSFLAGGLGETQYF. The CDR3, as DNA: TGTGCCAGCAGCTTCCTAGCGGGGGGGCTTGGTGAGACCCAGTACTTC.

This clone has just a few counts. The V call is TRBV6-4, the J call TRBJ2-3; TRBD2 matches at 7 bases. The CDR3 contains 15 residues. Germline V gene data show CDR1 as MRHNA and CDR2 as SNTAGT. V was clipped by 7 bases and J by 1 base; unmatched bases: 8. The chain's CDR3 is CASKIAAGGTDTQYF. The CDR3, as DNA: TGTGCCAGCAAGATAGCGGCGGGGGGCACAGATACGCAGTATTTT.

J is TRBJ2-5 and V is TRBV2; 8 bases match TRBD1. After removal of 6 bases from V and 0 bases from J, the junction contained 6 bases not matched to a gene. The germline V gene encodes CDR1 SNHLY and CDR2 FYNNEI. The CDR3 consists of 15 residues. The CDR3 spells CASRRDRRYQETQYF. The CDR3 bases are TGTGCCAGCAGACGGGACAGGAGGTACCAAGAGACCCAGTACTTC.

The chain employs TRBV7-2 and TRBJ2-3, with TRBD2 matching over 16 bases. This CDR3 has 16 residues. V lost 1 base to trimming and J lost 11 bases; unmatched junction nucleotides: 6. The germline V gene has CDR1 SGHTA and CDR2 FQGNSA. The CDR3 nucleotides read TGTGCCAGCAGCTTAGGAGGGACTAGCGGGGGGGTGGTGCAGTATTTT. This translates into CASSLGGTSGGVVQYF.